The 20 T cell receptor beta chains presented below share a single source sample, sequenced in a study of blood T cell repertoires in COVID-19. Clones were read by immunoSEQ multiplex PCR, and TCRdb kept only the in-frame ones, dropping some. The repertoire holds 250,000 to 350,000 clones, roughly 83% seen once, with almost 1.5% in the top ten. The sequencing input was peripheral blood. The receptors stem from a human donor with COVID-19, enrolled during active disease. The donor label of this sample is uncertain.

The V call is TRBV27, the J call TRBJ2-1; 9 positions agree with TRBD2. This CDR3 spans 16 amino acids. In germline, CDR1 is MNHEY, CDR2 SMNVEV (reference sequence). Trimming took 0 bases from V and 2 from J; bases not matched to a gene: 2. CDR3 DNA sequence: TGTGCCAGCAGTTTATCGGCTAGCGGGACCTACAATGAGCAGTTCTTC. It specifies CASSLSASGTYNEQFF.

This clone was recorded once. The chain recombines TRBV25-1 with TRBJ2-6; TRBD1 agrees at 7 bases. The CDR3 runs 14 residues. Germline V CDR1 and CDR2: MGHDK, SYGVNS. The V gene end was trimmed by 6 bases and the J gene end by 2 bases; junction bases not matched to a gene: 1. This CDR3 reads CASRGQAGANVLTF. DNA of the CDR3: TGTGCCAGCAGAGGACAGGCTGGGGCCAACGTCCTGACTTTC.

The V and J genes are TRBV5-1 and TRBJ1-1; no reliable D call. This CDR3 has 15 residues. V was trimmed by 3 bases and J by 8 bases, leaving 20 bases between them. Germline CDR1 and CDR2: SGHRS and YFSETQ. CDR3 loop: CASSWAPGNSTEAFF. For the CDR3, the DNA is TGCGCCAGCAGCTGGGCTCCGGGGAATTCGACCGAAGCTTTCTTT.

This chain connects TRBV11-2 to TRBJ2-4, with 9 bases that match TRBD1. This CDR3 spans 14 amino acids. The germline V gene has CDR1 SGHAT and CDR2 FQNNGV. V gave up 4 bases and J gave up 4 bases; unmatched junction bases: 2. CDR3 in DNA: TGTGCCAGCAGCTGGGGGACAGGGAAAAACATTCAGTACTTC. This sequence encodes CASSWGTGKNIQYF.

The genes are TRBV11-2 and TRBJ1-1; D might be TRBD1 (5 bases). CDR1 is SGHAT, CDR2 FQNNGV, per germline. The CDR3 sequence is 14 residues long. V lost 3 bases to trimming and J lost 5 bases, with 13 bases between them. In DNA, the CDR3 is TGTGCCAGCAGCTTTAGCAGGGTCCTAACTGAAGCTTTCTTT. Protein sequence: CASSFSRVLTEAFF.

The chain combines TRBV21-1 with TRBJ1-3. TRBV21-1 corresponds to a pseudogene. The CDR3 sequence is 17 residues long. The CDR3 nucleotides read TGTGCCAGCAGCAAAGAGGCAGCGTCCAAATCTGGAAACACCATATATTTT. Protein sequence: CASSKEAASKSGNTIYF.

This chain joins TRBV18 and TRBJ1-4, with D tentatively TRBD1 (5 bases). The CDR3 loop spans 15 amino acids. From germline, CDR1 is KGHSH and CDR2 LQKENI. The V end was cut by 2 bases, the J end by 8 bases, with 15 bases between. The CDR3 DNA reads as TGTGCCAGCTCACCAGTATGGGGCGCGGAAGAAAAACTGTTTTTT. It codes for CASSPVWGAEEKLFF.

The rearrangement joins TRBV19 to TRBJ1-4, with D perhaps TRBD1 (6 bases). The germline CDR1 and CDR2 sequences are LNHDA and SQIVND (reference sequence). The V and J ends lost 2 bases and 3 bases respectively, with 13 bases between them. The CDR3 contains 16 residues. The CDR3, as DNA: TGTGCCAGTAGTATAAAATGGACAGCTTCTAATGAAAAACTGTTTTTT. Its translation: CASSIKWTASNEKLFF.

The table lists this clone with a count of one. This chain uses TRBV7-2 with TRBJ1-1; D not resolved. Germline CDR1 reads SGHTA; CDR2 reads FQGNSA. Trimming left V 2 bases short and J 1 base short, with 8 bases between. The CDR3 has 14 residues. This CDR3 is CASSLYSQNTEAFF. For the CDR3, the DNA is TGTGCCAGCAGCTTATATAGTCAGAACACTGAAGCTTTCTTT. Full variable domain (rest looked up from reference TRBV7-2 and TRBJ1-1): GAGVSQSPSNKVTEKGKDVELRCDPISGHTALYWYRQSLGQGLEFLIYFQGNSAPDKSGLPSDRFSAERTGGSVSTLTIQRTQQEDSAVYLCASSLYSQNTEAFFGQGTRLTVV.

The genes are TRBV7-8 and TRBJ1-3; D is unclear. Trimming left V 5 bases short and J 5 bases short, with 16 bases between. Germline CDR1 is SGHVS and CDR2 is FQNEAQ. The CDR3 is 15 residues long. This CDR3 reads CASSALLGFRNTIYF. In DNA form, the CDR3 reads TGTGCCAGCAGCGCACTACTCGGCTTTCGAAACACCATATATTTT.

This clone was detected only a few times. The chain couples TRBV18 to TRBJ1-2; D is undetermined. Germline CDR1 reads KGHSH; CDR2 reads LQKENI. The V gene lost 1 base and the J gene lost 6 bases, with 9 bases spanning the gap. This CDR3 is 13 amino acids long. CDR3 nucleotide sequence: TGTGCCAGCTCACCACGTCTTACTAATGGCTACACCTTC. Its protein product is CASSPRLTNGYTF.

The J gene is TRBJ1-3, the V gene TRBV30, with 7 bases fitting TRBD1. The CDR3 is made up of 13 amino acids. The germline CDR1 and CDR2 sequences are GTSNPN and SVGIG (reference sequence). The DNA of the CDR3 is TGTGCTTATGGAGAGGGGGCTAAGAGGACCATATATTTT. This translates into CAYGEGAKRTIYF.

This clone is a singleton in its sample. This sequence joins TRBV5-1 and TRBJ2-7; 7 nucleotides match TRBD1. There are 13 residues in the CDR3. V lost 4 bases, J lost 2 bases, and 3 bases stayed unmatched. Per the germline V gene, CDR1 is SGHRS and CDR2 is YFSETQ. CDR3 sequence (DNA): TGCGCCAGCAGCCCCGGGACAGCCTACGAGCAGTACTTC. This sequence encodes CASSPGTAYEQYF. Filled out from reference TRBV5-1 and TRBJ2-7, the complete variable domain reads KAGVTQTPRYLIKTRGQQVTLSCSPISGHRSVSWYQQTPGQGLQFLFEYFSETQRNKGNFPGRFSGRQFSNSRSEMNVSTLELGDSALYLCASSPGTAYEQYFGPGTRLTVT.

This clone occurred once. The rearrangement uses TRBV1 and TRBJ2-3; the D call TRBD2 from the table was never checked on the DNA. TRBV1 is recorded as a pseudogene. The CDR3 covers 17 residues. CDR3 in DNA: TGCACCAGCAGCCTCTCGCTTTTGACTAGTTTCACAGATACGCAGTATTTT. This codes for CTSSLSLLTSFTDTQYF.

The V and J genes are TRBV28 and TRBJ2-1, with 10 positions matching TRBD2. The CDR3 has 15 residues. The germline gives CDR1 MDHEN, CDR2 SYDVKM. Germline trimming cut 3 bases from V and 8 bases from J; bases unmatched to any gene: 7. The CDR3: CASSFSSGSPYEQFF. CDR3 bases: TGTGCCAGCAGTTTCTCTAGCGGGAGTCCCTATGAGCAGTTCTTC.

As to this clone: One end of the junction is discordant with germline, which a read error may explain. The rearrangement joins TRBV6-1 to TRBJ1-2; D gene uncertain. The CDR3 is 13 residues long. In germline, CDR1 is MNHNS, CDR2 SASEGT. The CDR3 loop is CASSEITNYGYTF. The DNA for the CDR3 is TGTGCCAGCAGTGAAATCACTAATTATGGCTACACCTTC.

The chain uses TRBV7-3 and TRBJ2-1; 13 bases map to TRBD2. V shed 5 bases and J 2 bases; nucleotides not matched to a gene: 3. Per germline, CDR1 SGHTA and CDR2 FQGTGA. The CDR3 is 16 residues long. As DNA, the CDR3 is TGTGCCAGCAGCAAGGGACTAGCGGGAACCTACAATGAGCAGTTCTTC. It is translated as CASSKGLAGTYNEQFF.

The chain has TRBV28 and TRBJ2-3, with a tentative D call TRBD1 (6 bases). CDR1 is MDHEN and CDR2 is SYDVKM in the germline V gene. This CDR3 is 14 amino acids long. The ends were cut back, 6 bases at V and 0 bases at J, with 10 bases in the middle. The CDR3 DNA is TGTGCCAGCAGGGGGGCAATTAGCACAGATACGCAGTATTTT. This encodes CASRGAISTDTQYF.

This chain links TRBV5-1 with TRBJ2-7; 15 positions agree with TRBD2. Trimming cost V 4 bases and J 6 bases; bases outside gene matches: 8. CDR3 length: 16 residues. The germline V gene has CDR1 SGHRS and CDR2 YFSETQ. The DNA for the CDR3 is TGCGCCAGCAGCCCCGGGACTAGCGGGAGGCTGGGCGAGCAGTACTTC. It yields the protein CASSPGTSGRLGEQYF.

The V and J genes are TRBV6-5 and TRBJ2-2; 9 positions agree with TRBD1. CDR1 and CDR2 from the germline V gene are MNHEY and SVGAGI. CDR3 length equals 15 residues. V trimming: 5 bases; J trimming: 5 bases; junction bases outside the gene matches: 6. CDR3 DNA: TGTGCCAGCAGTAGACAGGGGGAGGGGACCGGGGAGCTGTTTTTT. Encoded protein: CASSRQGEGTGELFF.